These T cell receptor beta chains were read from a single sample in a study of T-cell memory formation after mild COVID-19. TCRdb recomputed calls from the 5' RACE reads with MiXCR, one row per CDR3 protein. The table includes roughly 600,000 distinct CDR3 sequences, about a sixth detected once. Sequencing input: PBMCs or a T cell subset sorted from them (not recorded which). All receptors derive from an adult woman who had mild COVID-19 (a few samples of this study predate the infection). Cell type and time point are not known. CDR3s include the opening cysteine and the closing phenylalanine or tryptophan. Fields, in order: V gene, J gene, clone size, D gene, CDR3 DNA, CDR3 protein. A D gene is named only where the DNA matches it firmly. Clone size is given for some rows only: seen once, a few or many times, or a class if the clone is expanded.

v_gene: TRBV5-1
j_gene: TRBJ1-1
abundance: few
d_gene: NA
CDR3nt: TGCGCCAGCAGCTCGGGGGCCACGAACACTGAAGCTTTCTTT
CDR3aa: CASSSGATNTEAFF

v_gene: TRBV5-1
j_gene: TRBJ2-7
abundance: few
d_gene: TRBD2
CDR3nt: TGCGCCAGCAGGCGAGGACTAGCGGGAGGGCCCTACGAGCAGTACTTC
CDR3aa: CASRRGLAGGPYEQYF

v_gene: TRBV30
j_gene: TRBJ1-1
abundance: NA
d_gene: TRBD1
CDR3nt: TGTGCCTGGAGTGTACAGGGGACGCGTGGGAACACTGAAGCTTTCTTT
CDR3aa: CAWSVQGTRGNTEAFF

v_gene: TRBV6-1
j_gene: TRBJ2-7
abundance: NA
d_gene: TRBD1
CDR3nt: TGTGCCAGCAGCGACAGGGTATCCTACGAGCAGTACTTC
CDR3aa: CASSDRVSYEQYF

v_gene: TRBV6-2/TRBV6-3
j_gene: TRBJ1-2
abundance: few
d_gene: NA
CDR3nt: TGTGCCAGCAGTTACGCGCGGGACACTGCCTACACCTTC
CDR3aa: CASSYARDTAYTF

v_gene: TRBV24-1
j_gene: TRBJ1-1
abundance: few
d_gene: NA
CDR3nt: TGTGCCACCAGGAGGGGGGAGGAAACTGAAGCTTTCTTT
CDR3aa: CATRRGEETEAFF

v_gene: TRBV6-1
j_gene: TRBJ2-3
abundance: few
d_gene: NA
CDR3nt: TGTGCCAGCAGTGAAGGCGGGGCTACAGATACGCAGTATTTT
CDR3aa: CASSEGGATDTQYF

v_gene: TRBV15
j_gene: TRBJ2-5
abundance: NA
d_gene: TRBD2
CDR3nt: TGTGCCACCTGTGCCCAGCGGGGACCCCAAGAGACCCAGTACTTC
CDR3aa: CATCAQRGPQETQYF

v_gene: TRBV5-1
j_gene: TRBJ2-2
abundance: NA
d_gene: TRBD2
CDR3nt: TGCGCCAGCAGCTTGGCTAGCGGGGTAATCGGGACCGGGGAGCTGTTTTTT
CDR3aa: CASSLASGVIGTGELFF

v_gene: TRBV9
j_gene: TRBJ2-3
abundance: NA
d_gene: TRBD1
CDR3nt: TGTGCCAGCAGCGTACCCGCAGGGGGCGTTGGGTCAGATACGCAGTATTTT
CDR3aa: CASSVPAGGVGSDTQYF

v_gene: TRBV7-9
j_gene: TRBJ1-1
abundance: NA
d_gene: TRBD1
CDR3nt: TGTGCCAGCAGCGACGGACAGGGGGCAAGAGTCACTGAAGCTTTCTTT
CDR3aa: CASSDGQGARVTEAFF

v_gene: TRBV20-1
j_gene: TRBJ1-1
abundance: few
d_gene: NA
CDR3nt: TGCAGTGCTCCGAAGGGGGGGGACACTGAAGCTTTCTTT
CDR3aa: CSAPKGGDTEAFF

v_gene: TRBV5-1
j_gene: TRBJ1-6
abundance: NA
d_gene: NA
CDR3nt: TGCGCCAGCAGCTCATGGACAGTAAATTCACCCCTCCACTTT
CDR3aa: CASSSWTVNSPLHF

v_gene: TRBV10-3
j_gene: TRBJ2-7
abundance: few
d_gene: TRBD1
CDR3nt: TGTGCCATCAGTGGGTGGACAGGGTACTACGAGCAGTACTTC
CDR3aa: CAISGWTGYYEQYF

v_gene: TRBV2
j_gene: TRBJ2-2
abundance: NA
d_gene: NA
CDR3nt: TGTGCCAGCCGAATCCGGGACACCCTCTCCGGGGAGCTGTTTTTT
CDR3aa: CASRIRDTLSGELFF

v_gene: TRBV18
j_gene: TRBJ2-3
abundance: few
d_gene: NA
CDR3nt: TGTGCCAGCTCACCTCAAACGCAGGAGCTTGGGGATACGCAGTATTTT
CDR3aa: CASSPQTQELGDTQYF

v_gene: TRBV5-6
j_gene: TRBJ1-4
abundance: NA
d_gene: NA
CDR3nt: TGTGCCAGCAGCTCCCAGATGGTACAGGAAAAACTGTTTTTT
CDR3aa: CASSSQMVQEKLFF

v_gene: TRBV5-1
j_gene: TRBJ1-6
abundance: NA
d_gene: NA
CDR3nt: TGCGCCAGCAGCCCTGGCAATTCACCCCTCCACTTT
CDR3aa: CASSPGNSPLHF

v_gene: TRBV29-1
j_gene: TRBJ2-1
abundance: NA
d_gene: TRBD1
CDR3nt: TGCAGCGTCAACAGGGGGCGGTTGGGTGAGCAGTTCTTC
CDR3aa: CSVNRGRLGEQFF

v_gene: TRBV7-9
j_gene: TRBJ2-3
abundance: many
d_gene: NA
CDR3nt: TGTGCCAGCAGCTTAGGGTCGTCAGATACGCAGTATTTT
CDR3aa: CASSLGSSDTQYF

v_gene: TRBV13
j_gene: TRBJ1-1
abundance: NA
d_gene: NA
CDR3nt: TGTGCCAGCAGGACCCATTTGAACACTGAAGCTTTCTTT
CDR3aa: CASRTHLNTEAFF

v_gene: TRBV7-8
j_gene: TRBJ2-2
abundance: NA
d_gene: NA
CDR3nt: TGTGCCAGCAGCTTAGAAGGGTGGAACACCGGGGAGCTGTTTTTT
CDR3aa: CASSLEGWNTGELFF

v_gene: TRBV25-1
j_gene: TRBJ2-2
abundance: few
d_gene: NA
CDR3nt: TGTGCCAGCAGTGACCTCGAGAGGGACACCGGGGAGCTGTTTTTT
CDR3aa: CASSDLERDTGELFF

v_gene: TRBV20-1
j_gene: TRBJ2-1
abundance: few
d_gene: NA
CDR3nt: TGCAGTGCTAGAGGGCGGTGGGATTACAATGAGCAGTTCTTC
CDR3aa: CSARGRWDYNEQFF

v_gene: TRBV12-3/TRBV12-4
j_gene: TRBJ1-2
abundance: NA
d_gene: NA
CDR3nt: TGTGCCAGCAGCCGAACGGGCGGCAGGGATTCCTATGGCTACACCTTC
CDR3aa: CASSRTGGRDSYGYTF

v_gene: TRBV4-1
j_gene: TRBJ2-3
abundance: NA
d_gene: TRBD2
CDR3nt: TGCGCCAGCAGCCAAGGGACTAGCGGGGGGTGGGATACGCAGTATTTT
CDR3aa: CASSQGTSGGWDTQYF

v_gene: TRBV7-2
j_gene: TRBJ2-1
abundance: NA
d_gene: NA
CDR3nt: TGTGCCAGCAGCTACGCCGGGACCGTCGCGGGGGAGCAGTTCTTC
CDR3aa: CASSYAGTVAGEQFF

v_gene: TRBV5-1
j_gene: TRBJ1-5
abundance: few
d_gene: NA
CDR3nt: TGCGCCAGCAGCTTGGCCGGGGGGAGATATCAGCCCCAGCATTTT
CDR3aa: CASSLAGGRYQPQHF

v_gene: TRBV7-9
j_gene: TRBJ2-3
abundance: NA
d_gene: NA
CDR3nt: TGTGCCAGCAGCTTTCCCCGGGCCACAGGCGTCCCAGATACGCAGTATTTT
CDR3aa: CASSFPRATGVPDTQYF

v_gene: TRBV10-3
j_gene: TRBJ1-1
abundance: many
d_gene: NA
CDR3nt: TGTGCTTACATGGGGTCCCCCCCCATGAACACTGAAGCTTTCTTT
CDR3aa: CAYMGSPPMNTEAFF

v_gene: TRBV5-1
j_gene: TRBJ1-3
abundance: NA
d_gene: NA
CDR3nt: TGCGCCAGCAGCTCGGATTTGTACAGATCTGGAAACACCATATATTTT
CDR3aa: CASSSDLYRSGNTIYF

v_gene: TRBV5-4
j_gene: TRBJ2-1
abundance: NA
d_gene: NA
CDR3nt: TGTGCCAGCGTATCCGGGGGTCTTAGCTCCTACAATGAGCAGTTCTTC
CDR3aa: CASVSGGLSSYNEQFF

v_gene: TRBV3-1
j_gene: TRBJ1-2
abundance: NA
d_gene: NA
CDR3nt: TGTGCCAGCAGCCAAGATGGGGGGAAGAGAGGCTACACCTTC
CDR3aa: CASSQDGGKRGYTF

v_gene: TRBV6-5
j_gene: TRBJ2-7
abundance: NA
d_gene: NA
CDR3nt: TGTGCCAGCAGTTACTCGGCAGGGATGGGATCCTACGAGCAGTACTTC
CDR3aa: CASSYSAGMGSYEQYF

v_gene: TRBV4-3
j_gene: TRBJ2-3
abundance: NA
d_gene: TRBD2
CDR3nt: TGCGCCAGCAGCCAAGGTGCTAGCGGGATAAGACACACCTTGGATACGCAGTATTTT
CDR3aa: CASSQGASGIRHTLDTQYF

v_gene: TRBV7-3
j_gene: TRBJ2-1
abundance: few
d_gene: NA
CDR3nt: TGTGCCAGCAGCTTCCGAAGCGATGAGCAGTTCTTC
CDR3aa: CASSFRSDEQFF

v_gene: TRBV19
j_gene: TRBJ2-7
abundance: few
d_gene: NA
CDR3nt: TGTGCCACCCATGGAGGGCCTTACGACGAGCAGTACTTC
CDR3aa: CATHGGPYDEQYF

v_gene: TRBV6-5
j_gene: TRBJ2-7
abundance: many
d_gene: NA
CDR3nt: TGTGCCAGCCAAAAACCCGGGGGATCCTACGAGCAGTACTTC
CDR3aa: CASQKPGGSYEQYF

v_gene: TRBV11-2
j_gene: TRBJ2-5
abundance: few
d_gene: NA
CDR3nt: TGTGCCAGCAGCTTATCCCTAGTGATGGGGAACCAAGAGACCCAGTACTTC
CDR3aa: CASSLSLVMGNQETQYF

v_gene: TRBV27
j_gene: TRBJ1-1
abundance: few
d_gene: NA
CDR3nt: TGTGCCAGCAGTTTATCGCGGCACGCGAACACTGAAGCTTTCTTT
CDR3aa: CASSLSRHANTEAFF

v_gene: TRBV11-2
j_gene: TRBJ2-5
abundance: few
d_gene: NA
CDR3nt: TGTGCCAGCAACCCGAGGGGGGCGGTGCAAGGGGAGACCCAGTACTTC
CDR3aa: CASNPRGAVQGETQYF

v_gene: TRBV18
j_gene: TRBJ1-1
abundance: NA
d_gene: NA
CDR3nt: TGTGCCAGCTCACCAGGCAGTACGGAGGACACTGAAGCTTTCTTT
CDR3aa: CASSPGSTEDTEAFF

v_gene: TRBV6-1
j_gene: TRBJ2-7
abundance: many
d_gene: TRBD1
CDR3nt: TGTGCCAGCAGTGCGACAGGGGACGGCGGCTACGAGCAGTACTTC
CDR3aa: CASSATGDGGYEQYF

v_gene: TRBV5-5
j_gene: TRBJ2-1
abundance: NA
d_gene: TRBD1
CDR3nt: TGTGCCAGCAGCTCGAGGACAGGGGGCTTCTACAATGAGCAGTTCTTC
CDR3aa: CASSSRTGGFYNEQFF

v_gene: TRBV25-1
j_gene: TRBJ2-7
abundance: few
d_gene: NA
CDR3nt: TGTGCCAGCAGCCCGACAGTGGTCTACGAGCAGTACTTC
CDR3aa: CASSPTVVYEQYF

v_gene: TRBV7-9
j_gene: TRBJ2-5
abundance: many
d_gene: NA
CDR3nt: TGTGCCAGCAGCTTACAGGGAAGGGAGACCCAGTACTTC
CDR3aa: CASSLQGRETQYF

v_gene: TRBV27
j_gene: TRBJ1-1
abundance: few
d_gene: NA
CDR3nt: TGTGCCAGCAGTTTTAGGGTTCCAGGGACTGAAGCTTTCTTT
CDR3aa: CASSFRVPGTEAFF

v_gene: TRBV12-3/TRBV12-4
j_gene: TRBJ2-1
abundance: few
d_gene: NA
CDR3nt: TGTGCCAGCAGTCCCTTGAGGCAACAGTTCTTC
CDR3aa: CASSPLRQQFF

v_gene: TRBV19
j_gene: TRBJ2-1
abundance: NA
d_gene: TRBD1
CDR3nt: TGTGCCAGTAGGTCTCGACAGGGTAAGGACAATGAGCAGTTCTTC
CDR3aa: CASRSRQGKDNEQFF

v_gene: TRBV20-1
j_gene: TRBJ1-4
abundance: NA
d_gene: NA
CDR3nt: TGCAGTGCTAGAGATGGCCGGGCAGGGACGGAAAAACTGTTTTTT
CDR3aa: CSARDGRAGTEKLFF